The rows below give T cell receptor beta chains drawn from one sample of a study of blood T cell repertoires in COVID-19. Libraries were prepared by immunoSEQ multiplex PCR; TCRdb keeps only in-frame clonotypes and omits some of them. The data hold about 64,000 clones, with about nine tenths observed a single time. Sequenced input: peripheral blood. The receptors were gathered from a man between 45 and 60 years old with active COVID-19. Both conserved end residues are part of each CDR3. A D gene is named only where the DNA matches it firmly. Clone size, where shown, is once, few, many, or a class for clones that have expanded.

j_call v_call d_call clone_size cdr3_aa cdr3_nt
TRBJ1-1 TRBV6-5 . . CASRLRAGTEAFF TGTGCCAGCCGTCTCCGGGCGGGCACTGAAGCTTTCTTT
TRBJ2-2 TRBV4-1 TRBD2 . CASSHGLARGGTGELFF TGCGCCAGCAGCCATGGACTAGCCCGGGGAGGGACCGGGGAGCTGTTTTTT
TRBJ2-7 TRBV28 TRBD2 . CASSSTSGRNEQYF TGTGCCAGCAGTTCTACTAGCGGGAGAAACGAGCAGTACTTC
TRBJ1-2 TRBV5-6 . . CASSLGFVSNYGYTF TGTGCCAGCAGCTTGGGTTTTGTCAGTAACTATGGCTACACCTTC
TRBJ2-3 TRBV21-1 . . CASSKRRQRGTQYF TGTGCCAGCAGCAAACGGAGACAGCGGGGAACGCAGTATTTT
TRBJ2-3 TRBV19 TRBD2 . CASSIGTSGTADTQYF TGTGCCAGTAGTATCGGGACTAGCGGGACCGCAGATACGCAGTATTTT
TRBJ1-3 TRBV5-1 TRBD1 . CASSYTGDGNTIYF TGCGCCAGCAGCTATACAGGGGATGGAAACACCATATATTTT
TRBJ1-1 TRBV5-1 TRBD1 . CASSRTGNTEAFF TGCGCCAGCAGCCGGACAGGCAACACTGAAGCTTTCTTT
TRBJ2-3 TRBV27 . once CASSSSALTDTQYF TGTGCCAGCAGTTCCTCAGCGCTTACAGATACGCAGTATTTT
TRBJ2-1 TRBV3-1/TRBV3-2 TRBD2 . CASSQGLAGNNEQFF TGTGCCAGCAGCCAAGGTCTAGCGGGAAACAATGAGCAGTTCTTC
TRBJ2-6 TRBV4-1 . once CASSQGGTRLAFPGANVLTF TGCGCCAGCAGCCAAGGAGGGACAAGACTCGCCTTTCCTGGGGCCAACGTCCTGACTTTC
TRBJ2-7 TRBV28 TRBD1 . CASNYLRGQVYEQYF TGTGCCAGCAATTACCTCAGGGGGCAGGTGTACGAGCAGTACTTC
TRBJ2-7 TRBV5-4 . . CASSSYLGGYSTLYEQYF TGTGCCAGCAGCTCCTACCTAGGAGGGTACTCGACTCTCTACGAGCAGTACTTC
TRBJ2-1 TRBV14 TRBD2 . CASSQGLAGRGSEQFF TGTGCCAGCAGCCAAGGACTAGCGGGGCGAGGGAGTGAGCAGTTCTTC
TRBJ2-5 TRBV19 . . CASSQTLQETQYF TGTGCCAGTAGTCAGACACTCCAAGAGACCCAGTACTTC
TRBJ2-3 TRBV5-1 . . CASSPWGGGTDTQYF TGCGCCAGCAGCCCGTGGGGGGGCGGCACAGATACGCAGTATTTT
TRBJ2-7 TRBV5-6 TRBD2 . CASSLRGGHYEQYF TGTGCCAGCAGCTTACGCGGGGGGCACTACGAGCAGTACTTC
TRBJ1-4 TRBV5-1 . medium-sized CASSLTGSDEKLFF TGCGCCAGCAGCTTGACAGGGTCGGATGAAAAACTGTTTTTT
TRBJ2-7 TRBV11-3 . . CASSLSDPSAEQYF TGTGCCAGCAGCTTAAGTGACCCAAGCGCCGAGCAGTACTTC
TRBJ1-2 TRBV19 . few CASKRDFLLKGGYTF TGTGCCAGCAAGCGGGACTTTCTCTTGAAGGGTGGCTACACCTTC
TRBJ2-4 TRBV2 . . CASTRPGSKNIQYF TGTGCCAGCACCCGGCCAGGGTCCAAAAACATTCAGTACTTC
TRBJ2-7 TRBV6-2/TRBV6-3 TRBD2 . CASSARLAGPYEQYF TGTGCCAGCAGCGCTCGACTAGCGGGGCCCTACGAGCAGTACTTC
TRBJ1-2 TRBV6-5 TRBD1 . CASREDRRANYGYTF TGTGCCAGCAGGGAGGACAGGAGAGCTAACTATGGCTACACCTTC
TRBJ2-7 TRBV4-1 . once CASSQGIQDTYEQYF TGCGCCAGCAGCCAAGGGATACAGGACACCTACGAGCAGTACTTC
TRBJ1-2 TRBV12-3/TRBV12-4 . . CASSFTNYGYTF TGTGCCAGCAGTTTCACTAACTATGGCTACACCTTC
TRBJ2-7 TRBV7-6 TRBD1 . CASSLEGTALSYEQYF TGTGCCAGCAGCTTAGAGGGGACAGCGCTTTCCTACGAGCAGTACTTC
TRBJ1-5 TRBV2 . . CASRSGAASNQPQHF TGTGCCAGCAGGTCAGGGGCCGCTAGCAATCAGCCCCAGCATTTT
TRBJ2-7 TRBV5-4 TRBD1 once CASSTDRGSLAVINQQYF TGTGCCAGCAGCACGGACAGGGGTTCGTTAGCGGTAATCAACCAGCAGTACTTC
TRBJ2-1 TRBV4-1 TRBD2 . CASSQVRLAVYNEQFF TGCGCCAGCAGCCAAGTAAGGCTAGCGGTTTACAATGAGCAGTTCTTC
TRBJ2-7 TRBV28 TRBD2 . CASRFSGASSYEQYF TGTGCCAGCAGATTTAGCGGGGCCAGCTCCTACGAGCAGTACTTC
TRBJ2-1 TRBV4-2 TRBD1 . CASSPTGERSDEQFF TGTGCCAGCAGCCCGACAGGGGAACGAAGCGATGAGCAGTTCTTC
TRBJ1-5 TRBV5-5 . . CASSPRSGEAYQPQHF TGTGCCAGCAGCCCGCGGAGTGGCGAAGCCTATCAGCCCCAGCATTTT
TRBJ2-7 TRBV18 TRBD1 . CASSQTPGQGVEQYF TGTGCCAGCTCGCAAACTCCGGGACAGGGAGTCGAGCAGTACTTC
TRBJ1-6 TRBV3-1/TRBV3-2 . . CASSPQGGYNSPLHF TGTGCCAGCAGCCCACAGGGTGGGTATAATTCACCCCTCCACTTT
TRBJ2-1 TRBV6-6 TRBD2 . CASVYGGSSYNEQFF TGTGCCAGTGTATACGGGGGGAGCTCCTACAATGAGCAGTTCTTC
TRBJ2-4 TRBV6-6 TRBD1 . CASNSRTGGGEYF TGTGCCAGCAACTCCCGGACAGGGGGTGGCGAGTACTTC
TRBJ1-1 TRBV7-9 . . CASSFGGGTEAFF TGTGCCAGCAGCTTCGGGGGGGGCACTGAAGCTTTCTTT
TRBJ1-1 TRBV9 TRBD1 few CASSAQGSTTEAFF TGTGCCAGCAGCGCACAGGGGTCGACCACTGAAGCTTTCTTT
TRBJ1-4 TRBV2 . . CASSPDGGRNEKLFF TGTGCCAGCAGTCCCGACGGGGGGAGGAATGAAAAACTGTTTTTT
TRBJ2-2 TRBV7-3 TRBD2 few CASSTSGGNTGELFF TGTGCCAGCAGCACTAGCGGGGGCAACACCGGGGAGCTGTTTTTT
TRBJ2-3 TRBV7-9 . . CASSLWESTQYF TGTGCCAGCAGCTTATGGGAGTCTACGCAGTATTTT